This entry lists 21 T cell receptor beta chains sequenced from one sample in a study of T cells after yellow fever vaccination. MiXCR, run by TCRdb on the 5' RACE reads, gives a single entry per CDR3 protein. The data show some 68,000 distinct CDR3 sequences, 6.5% seen once. The source was CD8+ T cells sorted from PBMCs, collected about 49 days after the first yellow fever vaccination. The receptors derive from a man aged 18 to 30 who received the YFV17D yellow fever vaccine.

This clonotype was counted many times. The V gene is TRBV28, the J gene TRBJ2-3; TRBD1 matches 7 bases. Germline lookup yields CDR1 MDHEN and CDR2 SYDVKM. The CDR3 spans 17 residues. Losses at the gene ends were 5 bases for V and 2 bases for J; bases not matched to a gene: 13. The CDR3 region is CASSATLGTAYTDTQYF. In DNA, the CDR3 is TGTGCCAGCAGTGCCACGCTCGGGACAGCTTACACAGATACGCAGTATTTT.

The chain couples TRBV4-3 to TRBJ1-1; D is unclear. V lost 4 bases and J 6 bases, leaving 15 bases between the germline ends. The length of the CDR3 is 14 residues. Germline loops: CDR1 LGHNA, CDR2 YSLEER. The CDR3 sequence: CASSLDLVEAEAFF. The CDR3 DNA sequence: TGCGCCAGCAGCCTCGATTTGGTCGAGGCTGAAGCTTTCTTT.

This clonotype was found many times. The V call is TRBV12-5, the J call TRBJ1-2; D is unclear. Deletions cut 6 bases from V and 4 bases from J, with 6 bases between. There are 11 residues in the CDR3. Germline V CDR1 and CDR2: LGHNT, FRNRAP. CDR3 DNA sequence: TGTGCTAGTGGCCTTTTCTATGGCTACACCTTC. As protein: CASGLFYGYTF.

In this sample, this clonotype turned up many times. The J gene is TRBJ2-2, the V gene TRBV7-9; 8 nucleotides match TRBD1. The junction had 12 bases not matched to a gene; V was cut back by 6 bases and J by 6 bases. Germline CDR1 is SEHNR and CDR2 is FQNEAQ (reference sequence). The CDR3 has 16 amino acids. For the CDR3, the DNA is TGTGCCAGCAGGGTGTTTGGCAGGGGGCCCGCCGGGGAGCTGTTTTTT. This codes for CASRVFGRGPAGELFF. Supplemented by reference TRBV7-9 and TRBJ2-2, the full variable domain reads DTGVSQNPRHKITKRGQNVTFRCDPISEHNRLYWYRQTLGQGPEFLTYFQNEAQLEKSRLLSDRFSAERPKGSFSTLEIQRTEQGDSAMYLCASRVFGRGPAGELFFGEGSRLTVL.

This chain links TRBV5-6 with TRBJ2-1; D is unresolved. Looked up from germline, CDR1 is SGHDT and CDR2 is YYEEEE. The CDR3 is 14 amino acids. V was clipped by 8 bases and J by 5 bases, with 17 bases between them. CDR3 in DNA: TGTGCCAGGGGCCCCGAGCGCCGGCACAATGAGCAGTTCTTC. Translated: CARGPERRHNEQFF.

This clonotype was detected many times. The rearrangement joins TRBV28 to TRBJ2-5; TRBD2 agrees at 8 bases. CDR3 length equals 16 residues. The germline CDR1 and CDR2 sequences are MDHEN and SYDVKM. V shed 6 bases, J shed 5 bases, and the junction held 14 bases outside the gene matches. CDR3 sequence reads: CASSPGGVGAGETQYF. In DNA, the CDR3 is TGTGCCAGCAGCCCCGGGGGGGTAGGTGCCGGCGAGACCCAGTACTTC.

This clonotype has ten or more counts. V is TRBV7-8 and J is TRBJ2-7; a weak D match, TRBD2 (5 bases). Germline V CDR1 and CDR2: SGHVS, FQNEAQ. With 5 bases removed from V and 1 base from J, the gap between germline ends came to 12 bases. The CDR3 consists of 14 residues. CDR3 residues: CASSMGRSSYEQYV. CDR3 DNA: TGTGCCAGCAGCATGGGGAGAAGTTCCTACGAGCAGTACGTC.

The sample holds many counts of this clonotype. The V call is TRBV6-5, the J call TRBJ2-3, with TRBD1 matching over 10 bases. Germline trimming cut 6 bases from V and 3 bases from J; bases unmatched to any gene: 3. Germline V gene sequence: CDR1 MNHEY, CDR2 SVGAGI. CDR3 length equals 14 residues. As DNA, the CDR3 is TGTGCCAGCAGGTGGGGACAGGGGACAGATACGCAGTATTTT. Translation gives CASRWGQGTDTQYF.

The table lists this clonotype with many counts. This chain joins TRBV7-8 and TRBJ2-2; 12 bases line up with TRBD2. The V gene end was trimmed by 4 bases and the J gene end by 0 bases; junction bases not matched to a gene: 3. The germline V gene has CDR1 SGHVS and CDR2 FQNEAQ. The CDR3 has 17 amino acids. CDR3 sequence (DNA): TGTGCCAGCAGCTCATCTAGCGGGGGGGCGAACACCGGGGAGCTGTTTTTT. This codes for CASSSSSGGANTGELFF.

This clonotype showed up just a few times. This rearrangement joins TRBV3-1 to TRBJ2-7; TRBD1 agrees at 8 bases. The CDR3 loop spans 14 amino acids. Germline lookup yields CDR1 LGHDT and CDR2 YNNKEL (reference sequence). The ends lost 7 bases at V and 5 bases at J; junction bases unmatched: 10. In DNA form, the CDR3 reads TGTGCCAGCACCGAACAGGGGGGATTAGACGAGCAGTACTTC. Translating gives CASTEQGGLDEQYF.

The chain combines TRBV5-4 with TRBJ1-3; 9 nucleotides align to TRBD1. Germline lookup yields CDR1 SGHNT and CDR2 YYREEE (reference sequence). J lost 0 bases, V lost 4 bases, and 5 bases had no gene match. This CDR3 region has 16 residues. Here the CDR3 DNA reads TGTGCCAGCAGCGGGCCGACAGGGGGCTCTGGAAACACCATATATTTT. Protein product: CASSGPTGGSGNTIYF.

V usage is TRBV29-1 and J usage is TRBJ2-1, with a tentative D call TRBD2 (7 bases). V was shortened by 7 bases and J by 0 bases, with 22 bases between the two germline ends. Germline V gene lookup returns CDR1 SQVTM and CDR2 ANQGSEA. The CDR3 spans 17 residues. CDR3 bases: TGCAGCGCCGAGGGGAGGGGGAGAGGGGTCTCCTACAATGAGCAGTTCTTC. It translates to CSAEGRGRGVSYNEQFF.

V gene TRBV5-1 combines with J gene TRBJ2-7; D is unresolved. Germline V gene lookup returns CDR1 SGHRS and CDR2 YFSETQ. The length of the CDR3 is 13 residues. V shed 3 bases and J shed 6 bases, with 13 bases lying between them. The CDR3 nucleotides are TGCGCCAGCAGCTCGGACGGGTTCGGCGAGCAGTACTTC. Amino acids: CASSSDGFGEQYF.

This clonotype was observed many times. J is TRBJ2-7 and V is TRBV7-2; TRBD2 agrees at 14 bases. V trimming: 5 bases; J trimming: 5 bases; junction bases outside the gene matches: 8. Looked up from germline, CDR1 is SGHTA and CDR2 is FQGNSA. The CDR3 runs 16 residues. Here the CDR3 reads CASSPRLAGGRDEQYF. CDR3 coding DNA: TGTGCCAGCAGCCCGAGACTAGCGGGGGGGCGGGACGAGCAGTACTTC.

This clonotype has at least ten counts. This sequence joins TRBV27 and TRBJ2-3; 13 bases align to TRBD2. From germline, CDR1 is MNHEY and CDR2 SMNVEV (reference sequence). V dropped 7 bases and J dropped 6; count of bases not matched to a gene: 4. The CDR3 runs to 14 residues. The CDR3: CASTELAGGDTQYF. The CDR3 nucleotides read TGTGCCAGCACTGAACTAGCGGGGGGGGATACGCAGTATTTT.

V gene TRBV27 combines with J gene TRBJ2-3; D tentatively fits TRBD1 or TRBD2 (5 bases each). Trimming took off 10 bases at V and 6 bases at J, with 8 bases between the two ends. Germline loops: CDR1 MNHEY, CDR2 SMNVEV (reference sequence). The CDR3 sequence is 10 residues long. CDR3 sequence: CATWGDTQYF. As DNA, the CDR3 is TGTGCCACGTGGGGGGATACGCAGTATTTT.

This clonotype was observed a few times. This chain uses TRBV4-1 with TRBJ2-7; 9 bases are shared with TRBD2. Germline CDR1 is MGHRA and CDR2 is YSYEKL. The trim removed 6 bases at V and 0 bases at J, leaving 6 bases unmatched. The length of the CDR3 is 15 residues. The DNA for the CDR3 is TGCGCCAGCAGTCCCCGACTAGCGGCCTCCTACGAGCAGTACTTC. Protein sequence: CASSPRLAASYEQYF.

The sample holds many counts of this clonotype. This sequence joins TRBV5-4 and TRBJ2-1; 7 nucleotides match TRBD1. CDR1 is SGHNT and CDR2 is YYREEE in the germline V gene (reference sequence). The CDR3 has 15 amino acids. After removal of 5 bases from V and 4 bases from J, the junction contained 9 bases not matched to a gene. This CDR3 reads CASSLRDSQYNEQFF. The CDR3 coding sequence is TGTGCCAGCAGTCTCCGGGACAGCCAATACAATGAGCAGTTCTTC.

This clonotype came up many times. The gene calls are TRBV12-3 or TRBV12-4 and TRBJ2-2; D is unclear. This CDR3 has 16 residues. The V end was cut by 6 bases, the J end by 1 base, with 15 bases between. The CDR3 region is CASSDPPSENTGELFF. In DNA, the CDR3 is TGTGCCAGCAGCGACCCCCCCAGCGAGAACACCGGGGAGCTGTTTTTT.

The chain couples TRBV12-3 or TRBV12-4 to TRBJ2-2; D not resolved. The CDR3 consists of 13 residues. With 2 bases removed from V and 4 bases from J, the gap between germline ends came to 5 bases. The CDR3 loop reads CASSLQATGELFF. The DNA for the CDR3 is TGTGCCAGCAGTTTACAGGCCACCGGGGAGCTGTTTTTT.

Points on this clonotype: This sequence may be a read error, since a much larger clone differs from it by one base. The CDR3 nucleotides read TGTGCCAGCAGGATGGGACAGATGAGCACTGAAGCTTTCTTT. It yields the protein CASRMGQMSTEAFF. The chain combines TRBV12-3 or TRBV12-4 with TRBJ1-1; 7 bases fit TRBD1. J lost 4 bases, V lost 6 bases, and 8 bases had no gene match. The CDR3 contains 14 residues.